The rows below give T cell receptor beta chains drawn from one sample of a study of shared clonotypes between healthy human individuals. TCRdb's copy holds only in-frame clones and misses some; the assay was immunoSEQ multiplex PCR. Among 2 million to 2.5 million clones, 93% were seen once, and the ten largest hold around 0.37%. Sequenced material: naive CD4+ T cells from PBMCs. These receptors came from a young man in good health. Some clones in this sample may be carry-over from other donors' samples. Both conserved end residues are part of each CDR3. Each record gives: CDR3 protein, CDR3 DNA, clone size, D gene, V gene, J gene. A D gene is named only where the DNA matches it firmly. A row's size may be missing; if present it is once, few, many or a size class.

CDR3aa: CAWSRPGATPETQYF; CDR3nt: TGTGCCTGGAGCCGACCGGGGGCAACTCCGGAGACCCAGTACTTC; abundance: once; d_gene: -; v_gene: TRBV30; j_gene: TRBJ2-5
CDR3aa: CASSLAGGPYEQFF; CDR3nt: TGCGCCAGCAGTCTAGCGGGAGGGCCCTATGAGCAGTTCTTC; abundance: -; d_gene: TRBD2; v_gene: TRBV5-1; j_gene: TRBJ2-1
CDR3aa: CASSSGDGDYEQYF; CDR3nt: TGTGCCAGCAGCTCCGGGGACGGAGACTACGAGCAGTACTTC; abundance: -; d_gene: -; v_gene: TRBV11-3; j_gene: TRBJ2-7
CDR3aa: CASQGPSGRAYNEQFF; CDR3nt: TGCGCCAGCCAGGGTCCTAGCGGGAGAGCCTACAATGAGCAGTTCTTC; abundance: -; d_gene: TRBD2; v_gene: TRBV10-1; j_gene: TRBJ2-1
CDR3aa: CASSPPFGPLTLDGYTF; CDR3nt: TGTGCCAGCTCACCACCGTTCGGCCCTCTTACCCTGGATGGCTACACCTTC; abundance: -; d_gene: -; v_gene: TRBV18; j_gene: TRBJ1-2
CDR3aa: CASSSRTEGYGYTF; CDR3nt: TGTGCCAGCAGCTCTAGGACAGAGGGTTATGGCTACACCTTC; abundance: -; d_gene: -; v_gene: TRBV7-2; j_gene: TRBJ1-2
CDR3aa: CASSLTGGVYEQYF; CDR3nt: TGTGCCAGCAGCCTCACAGGGGGGGTCTACGAGCAGTACTTC; abundance: -; d_gene: -; v_gene: TRBV7-9; j_gene: TRBJ2-7
CDR3aa: CASRGAVSTDTQYF; CDR3nt: TGCGCCAGCAGAGGAGCGGTGAGCACAGATACGCAGTATTTT; abundance: -; d_gene: -; v_gene: TRBV5-1; j_gene: TRBJ2-3
CDR3aa: CASSLGGTYGYTF; CDR3nt: TGTGCCAGCAGCTTGGGGGGGACCTATGGCTACACCTTC; abundance: -; d_gene: -; v_gene: TRBV5-4; j_gene: TRBJ1-2
CDR3aa: CASSGGALSTDTQYF; CDR3nt: TGTGCCAGCAGCGGAGGGGCGCTAAGCACAGATACGCAGTATTTT; abundance: -; d_gene: -; v_gene: TRBV9; j_gene: TRBJ2-3
CDR3aa: CASSLAVTQYF; CDR3nt: TGTGCCAGCAGCTTGGCCGTTACGCAGTATTTT; abundance: -; d_gene: -; v_gene: TRBV5-8; j_gene: TRBJ2-3
CDR3aa: CASSGGESYGYTF; CDR3nt: TGTGCCAGCAGCGGAGGGGAGTCCTATGGCTACACCTTC; abundance: -; d_gene: -; v_gene: TRBV5-4; j_gene: TRBJ1-2
CDR3aa: CASSLGRDKITSTDTQYF; CDR3nt: TGCGCCAGCAGCTTGGGCCGGGACAAAATCACTAGCACAGATACGCAGTATTTT; abundance: -; d_gene: -; v_gene: TRBV5-1; j_gene: TRBJ2-3
CDR3aa: CASSSGDRVTYEQYF; CDR3nt: TGTGCCAGTAGTTCCGGGGACAGGGTCACCTACGAGCAGTACTTC; abundance: once; d_gene: TRBD1; v_gene: TRBV19; j_gene: TRBJ2-7
CDR3aa: CASSLRTGEYTEAFF; CDR3nt: TGCGCCAGCAGCCTTCGGACAGGGGAGTACACTGAAGCTTTCTTT; abundance: -; d_gene: TRBD1; v_gene: TRBV5-1; j_gene: TRBJ1-1
CDR3aa: CASSPVMNPDTQYF; CDR3nt: TGTGCCAGCAGCCCAGTTATGAACCCAGATACGCAGTATTTT; abundance: -; d_gene: -; v_gene: TRBV5-4; j_gene: TRBJ2-3
CDR3aa: CASSVFNTGELFF; CDR3nt: TGTGCCAGTAGTGTATTCAACACCGGGGAGCTGTTTTTT; abundance: once; d_gene: -; v_gene: TRBV19; j_gene: TRBJ2-2
CDR3aa: CASSPFRDREPQHF; CDR3nt: TGTGCCAGCAGCCCATTCCGGGACAGAGAGCCCCAGCATTTT; abundance: -; d_gene: TRBD1; v_gene: TRBV7-2; j_gene: TRBJ1-5
CDR3aa: CASSYPGNYGYTF; CDR3nt: TGTGCCAGCAGTTACCCAGGGAACTATGGCTACACCTTC; abundance: -; d_gene: -; v_gene: TRBV6-6; j_gene: TRBJ1-2
CDR3aa: CSAQDRGSGIQYF; CDR3nt: TGCAGCGCGCAGGACAGGGGGTCCGGCATTCAGTACTTC; abundance: -; d_gene: TRBD1; v_gene: TRBV29-1; j_gene: TRBJ2-4